What follows is one T cell receptor beta chain and its context. It has no known antigen specificity. No base qualities exist here, and no much larger clone lies one base off it. Preparation of the library involved the immunoSEQ multiplex PCR assay. Here the immuneACCESS table is served through TCRdb, limited to in-frame sequences with V and J called. Missing clones are a known gap in these copies; in checked studies unresolved V genes cover under half, and the rest lacks a known reason. In all, the sample holds about 120,000 clones, and approximately 95% of those were seen once. Less than 7.5% of the sample lies in the top ten. The source of the sample is a study of T cell changes during pregnancy in multiple sclerosis (dated by TCRdb to the late 2010s). Some background on the complete study: The study looked at changes in the T cell repertoire across pregnancy in women with multiple sclerosis.

From cysteine to phenylalanine, the CDR3 is 14 amino acids long. Kept here is only the CDR3 DNA, which spans 42 bases and is read in frame from base 1. Reading the germline V gene (reference sequence) gives CDR1 MNHEY and CDR2 SMNVEV. Trimming removed 5 bases from V and 4 bases from J, leaving 11 bases between the germline ends. Sequencing used peripheral blood, obtained before pregnancy. The chain was built from TRBV27 and TRBJ2-2; a tentative D call is TRBD2 (5 bases match). This clonotype originated in a female donor with multiple sclerosis, enrolled in a pregnancy study. At the DNA level, the sequence is TGTGCCAGCAGTCCTACCCGGGGCACCGGGGAGCTGTTTTTT. Translation gives CASSPTRGTGELFF.